This T cell receptor beta chain originates from a study of T cells after yellow fever vaccination. The sample holds many counts of this clonotype. At one boundary the junction diverges from the germline segment, which might be a read error. TCRdb called the 5' RACE reads again in MiXCR, with one record for every CDR3 protein. In the table there are about 250,000 distinct CDR3 sequences, about 3.5% of which are singletons. This clonotype was sampled from a man aged 18 to 29 who received the YFV17D yellow fever vaccine. The sequenced sample was PBMCs, obtained 15 days after the yellow fever booster vaccination.

CDR3 nucleotides: TGTGCTAGCAGCTCGGGACAGGGAGGCCAAGAGACCCAGTACTTC. It specifies CASSSGQGGQETQYF. The chain uses TRBV7-7 and TRBJ2-5, with 9 bases matching TRBD1. This CDR3 comprises 15 residues. CDR1 and CDR2 (germline): SSHAT, FNYEAQ (reference sequence).